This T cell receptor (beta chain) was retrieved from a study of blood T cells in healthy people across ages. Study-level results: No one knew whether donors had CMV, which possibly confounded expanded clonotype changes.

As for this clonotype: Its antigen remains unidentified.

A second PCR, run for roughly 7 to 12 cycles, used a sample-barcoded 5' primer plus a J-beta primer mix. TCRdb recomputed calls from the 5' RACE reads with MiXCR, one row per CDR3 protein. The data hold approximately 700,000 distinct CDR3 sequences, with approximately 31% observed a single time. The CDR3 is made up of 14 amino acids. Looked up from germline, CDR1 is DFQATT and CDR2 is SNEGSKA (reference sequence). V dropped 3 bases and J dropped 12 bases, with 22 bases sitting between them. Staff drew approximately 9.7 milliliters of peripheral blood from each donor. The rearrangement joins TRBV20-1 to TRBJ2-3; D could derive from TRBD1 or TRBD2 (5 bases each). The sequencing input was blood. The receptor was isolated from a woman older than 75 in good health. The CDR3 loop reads CSARGGRDGVTQYF. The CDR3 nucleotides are TGCAGTGCTAGGGGCGGCAGGGACGGGGTAACACAGTATTTT.